This T cell receptor (beta chain) appears in the sequencing data of a study of T cell responses to AZD1222 COVID-19 vaccine. Study outcomes and limitations: The donors showed a predominance of white British ancestry and of females, with possible underestimation of clonal diversity.

Comment on this clone: Its specificity is not known.

V was clipped by 2 bases and J by 1 base, with 14 bases between them. The CDR3 runs to 16 residues. Germline assignment: CDR1 LNHDA and CDR2 SQIVND (reference sequence). Measured with immunoSEQ multiplex PCR; TCRdb has only the in-frame clones, and not every one. The table lists 85,000 to 130,000 clones, roughly 89% of them singletons, with approximately 16% in the top ten. The rearrangement uses TRBV19 and TRBJ1-1; weak D call: TRBD1 (5 bases). Sample: peripheral blood, taken on day 0 of AZD1222 vaccination. The TCR was taken from an adult in good health. This CDR3 is CASSIYGGQGNTEAFF. The CDR3 DNA follows: TGTGCCAGTAGTATATACGGTGGGCAGGGGAACACTGAAGCTTTCTTT. The variable domain in full, completed from reference TRBV19 and TRBJ1-1, reads DGGITQSPKYLFRKEGQNVTLSCEQNLNHDAMYWYRQDPGQGLRLIYYSQIVNDFQKGDIAEGYSVSREKKESFPLTVTSAQKNPTAFYLCASSIYGGQGNTEAFFGQGTRLTVV.